This T cell receptor (beta chain) was sequenced in a study of PD-L1 blockade in urothelial cancer (dated by TCRdb to the late 2010s). Concerning the study at large: Every patient began therapy in 2014 and was given atezolizumab 1,200 mg intravenously every 3 weeks. About nine tenths of the roughly 29 patients were identified as males with urothelial cancer of bladder origin, and a prior smoking history was reported by 18 of 29 patients. An ECOG performance status of 0 or 1 was recorded for the patients, and 0 to 3 prior chemotherapy regimens had been received by the patients. Blood samples were analyzed at 3 weeks after treatment start (second dose) and at 6 weeks after treatment start. A median of 141,255 T cells and some 90,000 unique TCRs was obtained from blood samples, and a median clonality of around 0.08 was observed. The study was an exploratory multi-omic analysis of somatic, immune and clinical correlates of response to PD-L1 blockade with atezolizumab in urothelial cancer. Pretreatment tumor samples, along with matched peripheral blood serially collected before and after atezolizumab treatment, were subjected to TCR sequencing. Durable clinical benefit was defined as a progression-free survival longer than 6 months, and TCR features were additionally tested against progression-free survival and overall survival. In the same patients who had TCR sequencing, pretreatment tumors also underwent whole exome sequencing and RNA sequencing. Durable clinical benefit was achieved by nine patients but not by the remaining 20. Pretreatment blood TCR-seq was available for 30 or so patients, at least one posttreatment blood collection was obtained for some 24 patients, and tumor TCR-seq was available for some 24 patients.

CDR1 MGHRA and CDR2 YSYEKL are derived from the germline V gene. Compared with germline, V lacks 3 bases and J lacks 6 bases; bases without a gene match: 17. From the cysteine up to the phenylalanine, the CDR3 has a length of 19 residues. The retained sequence is limited to the CDR3, 57 bases, with the frame set at the first base. What the work shows at the level of the full study, not this receptor alone: Because the sample size was small (n of about 27) and many of the analyses were exploratory, the results are meant to be hypothesis-generating. At 3 weeks after the start of treatment, tumor-associated TCR clones in peripheral blood had expanded more in patients with durable benefit (n of about 22, p = 0.022). A pretreatment peripheral blood TCR clonality below the median was linked to improved progression-free and overall survival.

Each PCR received spiked-in synthetic TCR analog templates so that absolute template abundance could be estimated from read counts. The immunoSEQ assay was used to amplify TCRbeta CDR3 regions from genomic DNA with bias-controlled V and J gene primers. Rearranged TCRbeta segments were sequenced at approximately 20X coverage. In the paper's pipeline: Clustering was used to correct sequencing errors, and CDR3s were annotated against IMGT so that V, D and J genes could be assigned. Only productive TCRbeta rearrangements were used in downstream analyses, excluding out-of-frame or stop-codon sequences. Clonality was computed as one minus Shannon entropy normalized by the log of the number of unique productive sequences. Fisher's exact test with Benjamini-Hochberg correction, using a cutoff of adjusted p below 0.01, was how clones that differed between time points or between blood and tumor were identified. The table comes from immuneACCESS by way of TCRdb, which keeps in-frame sequences with V and J called. Part of the clones is missing from these tables; in studies checked, under half for an unresolved V gene and the rest for unknown reasons. That table supplies the V and J calls and clone size; D and trimming were determined from the DNA. The sample yields about 86,000 clones; more than 75% were counted once. Approximately 15% of the sample belongs to the ten largest clones.

In the paper's terms, the time point label means: pretreatment peripheral blood. A cohort of about 31 patients with locally advanced or metastatic urothelial carcinoma, treated at Memorial Sloan Kettering on a trial protocol, was included. Peripheral blood mononuclear cells were collected pretreatment and during treatment, at between 1 and 8 total time points per patient. The Qiagen DNeasy Blood extraction kit was used to purify genomic DNA from total PBMCs and tumor samples. Collected pretreatment and during treatment, PBMCs were isolated and stored as previously described. This clone appeared a few times. The antigen it recognizes is unknown. The input lacks base qualities; no much larger clone sits a single base away.

The chain couples TRBV4-1 to TRBJ1-6; 7 middle bases align to TRBD1. The source material was PBMCs, sampled around atezolizumab (anti-PD-L1) treatment. The receptor's source is a man between 60 and 75 years old with urothelial cancer. In nucleotides, the sequence is TGCGCCAGCAGCCACCCCACGAATAAAGGGGGCGCCTTTAATTCACCCCTCCACTTT. This encodes CASSHPTNKGGAFNSPLHF.